This T cell receptor beta chain comes out of a study of blood T cell repertoires in COVID-19. Study summary: The United States, Italy and Spain provided the acute and convalescent COVID-19 samples.

The CDR3 contains 14 residues. CDR1 is MDHEN, CDR2 SYDVKM, per germline. The V and J ends lost 4 bases and 0 bases, in that order; junction bases with no gene match: 3. Assay used: immunoSEQ multiplex PCR; TCRdb lists only in-frame clones, some missing. The sample lists some 50,000 clones; roughly 83% were seen once. The genes are TRBV28 and TRBJ2-7; 7 positions match TRBD1. This receptor was identified in a man aged 50 to 59 with active COVID-19. Specimen: peripheral blood. CDR3 sequence: CASSSDRISYEQYF. For the CDR3, the DNA is TGTGCCAGCAGTTCGGACAGGATCTCCTACGAGCAGTACTTC. Looking up the rest from reference TRBV28 and TRBJ2-7 gives the full variable domain: DVKVTQSSRYLVKRTGEKVFLECVQDMDHENMFWYRQDPGLGLRLIYFSYDVKMKEKGDIPEGYSVSREKKERFSLILESASTNQTSMYLCASSSDRISYEQYFGPGTRLTVT.